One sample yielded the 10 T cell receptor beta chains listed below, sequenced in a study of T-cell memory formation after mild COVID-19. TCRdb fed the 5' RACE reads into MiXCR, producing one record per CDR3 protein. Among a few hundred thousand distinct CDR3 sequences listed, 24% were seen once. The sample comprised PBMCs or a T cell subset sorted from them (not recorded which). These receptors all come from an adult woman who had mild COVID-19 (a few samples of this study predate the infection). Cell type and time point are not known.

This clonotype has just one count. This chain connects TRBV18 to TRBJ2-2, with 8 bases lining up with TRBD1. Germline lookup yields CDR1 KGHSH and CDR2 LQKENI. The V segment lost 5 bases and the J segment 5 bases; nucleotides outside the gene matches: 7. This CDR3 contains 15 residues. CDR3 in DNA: TGTGCCAGCTCAACCGGGACAGGAGCGACCGGGGAGCTGTTTTTT. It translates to CASSTGTGATGELFF.

Written as DNA, the CDR3 is TGTGCCAGCAGGACGAGCGGGCCCGCCGGGGAGCTGTTTTTT. Protein: CASRTSGPAGELFF. This chain uses TRBV6-4 with TRBJ2-2, with D possibly being TRBD2 (6 bases). The CDR3 runs to 14 residues. The germline V gene has CDR1 MRHNA and CDR2 SNTAGT. Between the trimmed V and J ends, which lost 6 bases and 6 bases, there was a span of 14 bases.

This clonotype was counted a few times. The CDR3: CSAPKERGLGGAFF. The DNA for the CDR3 is TGCAGTGCTCCAAAAGAAAGGGGGCTTGGGGGAGCTTTCTTT. This chain links TRBV20-1 with TRBJ1-1, with TRBD1 matching 7 bases. This CDR3 has 14 residues. The V gene's germline CDR1 is DFQATT and CDR2 SNEGSKA (reference sequence). The V gene end was trimmed by 5 bases and the J gene end by 10 bases; junction bases not matched to a gene: 16.

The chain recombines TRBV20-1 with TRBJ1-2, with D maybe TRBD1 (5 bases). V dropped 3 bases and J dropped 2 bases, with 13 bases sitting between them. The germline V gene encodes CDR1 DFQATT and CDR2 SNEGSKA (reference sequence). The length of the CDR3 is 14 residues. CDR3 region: CSASVGGLNYGYTF. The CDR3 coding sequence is TGCAGTGCTAGTGTGGGGGGATTGAACTATGGCTACACCTTC.

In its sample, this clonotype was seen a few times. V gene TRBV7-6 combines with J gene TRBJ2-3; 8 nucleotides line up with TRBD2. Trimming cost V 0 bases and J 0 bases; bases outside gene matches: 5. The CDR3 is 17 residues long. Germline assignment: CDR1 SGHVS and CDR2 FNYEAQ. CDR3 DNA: TGTGCCAGCAGCTTAGCGTCGGGGGGGCCTAGCACAGATACGCAGTATTTT. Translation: CASSLASGGPSTDTQYF.

CDR3 sequence reads: CASSYPGFDEKLFF. The DNA of the CDR3 is TGTGCCAGCAGCTACCCCGGGTTTGATGAAAAACTGTTTTTT. This chain joins TRBV11-2 and TRBJ1-4; D uncertain. V was trimmed by 4 bases and J by 6 bases, leaving 12 bases between them. The CDR3 runs to 14 residues. Germline CDR1 is SGHAT and CDR2 is FQNNGV.

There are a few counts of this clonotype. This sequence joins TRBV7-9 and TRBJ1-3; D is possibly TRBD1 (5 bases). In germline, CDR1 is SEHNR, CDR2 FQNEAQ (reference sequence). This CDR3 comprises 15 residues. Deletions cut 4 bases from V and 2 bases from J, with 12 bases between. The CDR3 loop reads CASSSGRIPGNTIYF. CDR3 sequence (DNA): TGTGCCAGCAGCTCGGGACGGATCCCTGGAAACACCATATATTTT. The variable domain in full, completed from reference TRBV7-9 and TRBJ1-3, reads DTGVSQNPRHKITKRGQNVTFRCDPISEHNRLYWYRQTLGQGPEFLTYFQNEAQLEKSRLLSDRFSAERPKGSFSTLEIQRTEQGDSAMYLCASSSGRIPGNTIYFGEGSWLTVV.

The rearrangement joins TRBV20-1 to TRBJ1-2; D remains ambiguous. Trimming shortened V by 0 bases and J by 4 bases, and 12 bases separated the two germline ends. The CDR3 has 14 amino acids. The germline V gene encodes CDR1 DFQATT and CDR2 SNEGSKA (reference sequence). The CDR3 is CSAREGGGSYGYTF. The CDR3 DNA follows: TGCAGTGCTAGAGAGGGCGGTGGTAGCTATGGCTACACCTTC.

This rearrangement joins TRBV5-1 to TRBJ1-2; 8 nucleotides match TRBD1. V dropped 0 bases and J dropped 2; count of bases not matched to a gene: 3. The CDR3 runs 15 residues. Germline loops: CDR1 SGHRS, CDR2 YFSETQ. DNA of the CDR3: TGCGCCAGCAGCTTGGGACAGGGGTTCAACTATGGCTACACCTTC. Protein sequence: CASSLGQGFNYGYTF.

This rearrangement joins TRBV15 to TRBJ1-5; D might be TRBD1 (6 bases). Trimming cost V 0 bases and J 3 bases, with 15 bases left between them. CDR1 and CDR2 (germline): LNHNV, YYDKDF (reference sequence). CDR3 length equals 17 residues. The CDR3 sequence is CATSREGTGGLNQPQHF. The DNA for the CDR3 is TGTGCCACCAGCAGAGAGGGGACCGGGGGCCTCAATCAGCCCCAGCATTTT.